This record covers a single TCR beta chain. The antigen remains unidentified. Molecular-barcoded quantitative 5'-RACE produced these TCR beta libraries. TCRdb re-derived calls from the 5' RACE reads in MiXCR, one entry per CDR3 protein. The data hold about 220,000 distinct CDR3 sequences, with 5.5% to 7.5% observed a single time. This sample was included in a study of CD8 T cells in ankylosing spondylitis. The CDR3 length is 13 residues. The V and J ends lost 5 bases and 6 bases respectively, with 12 bases between them. The V gene's germline CDR1 is SGHTA and CDR2 FQGTGA. Study outcomes and limitations: There was a TCR beta motif, made of several highly homologous variants, that appeared characteristic of ankylosing spondylitis blood. In synovial fluid and blood from reactive arthritis, some motif variants were previously reported. Significantly higher representation of disease-linked clones was reported for matched ankylosing spondylitis synovial fluid.

This TCR derives from a male donor with ankylosing spondylitis. The sequencing input was blood, either unsorted or a sorted T cell fraction (not recorded which). The V call is TRBV7-3, the J call TRBJ2-3; the D is unclear. CDR3: CASSPLPADTQYF. CDR3 in DNA: TGTGCCAGCAGCCCCCTCCCGGCGGATACGCAGTATTTT.